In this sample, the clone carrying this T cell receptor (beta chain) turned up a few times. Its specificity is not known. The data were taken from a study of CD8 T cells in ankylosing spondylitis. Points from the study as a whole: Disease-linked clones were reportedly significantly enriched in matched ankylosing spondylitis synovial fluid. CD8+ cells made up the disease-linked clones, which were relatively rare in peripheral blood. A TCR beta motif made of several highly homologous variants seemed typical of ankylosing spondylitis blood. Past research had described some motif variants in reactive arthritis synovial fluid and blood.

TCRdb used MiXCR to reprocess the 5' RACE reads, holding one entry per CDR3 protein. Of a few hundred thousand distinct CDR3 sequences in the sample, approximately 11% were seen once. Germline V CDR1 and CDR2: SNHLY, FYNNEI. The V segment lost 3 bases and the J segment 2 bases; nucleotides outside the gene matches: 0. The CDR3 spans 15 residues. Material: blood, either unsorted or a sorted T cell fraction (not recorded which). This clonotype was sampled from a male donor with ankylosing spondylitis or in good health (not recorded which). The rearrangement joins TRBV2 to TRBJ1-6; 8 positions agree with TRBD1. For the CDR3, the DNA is TGTGCCAGCAGTGAGGGACAGGCCTATAATTCACCCCTCCACTTT. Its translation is CASSEGQAYNSPLHF.